A selection of T cell receptor beta chains follows, all from one sample in a study of cytomegalovirus exposure and HLA in healthy donors. TCRdb keeps only in-frame clones here, not all; method: immunoSEQ multiplex PCR. This table holds approximately 100,000 clones, approximately 88% found once. Sequencing was done on a sample of PBMCs. The receptors stem from a woman in her thirties in good health and CMV-seronegative. Both conserved end residues are part of each CDR3. The D gene is left open where the match is weak. Not all rows give a size; the values are once, few, many and, for expanded clones, a class.

NA,TRBJ1-1,TRBV2,NA,TGTGCCAGCAGTGATGTCGGGAACACTGAAGCTTTCTTT,CASSDVGNTEAFF
NA,TRBJ2-2,TRBV18,TRBD2,TGTGCCAGCTCAACCCTAGCGGGGCTGGGAACCGGTCCGAACACCGGGGAGCTGTTTTTT,CASSTLAGLGTGPNTGELFF
NA,TRBJ1-4,TRBV7-2,NA,TGTGCCAGCAGCTCTCGCAGGGAGGGGGAAAAACTGTTTTTT,CASSSRREGEKLFF
NA,TRBJ1-3,TRBV9,TRBD1,TGTGCCAGCAGCGTAGCCCCAGGGGGCTTGGACACCATATATTTT,CASSVAPGGLDTIYF
NA,TRBJ2-2,TRBV5-1,TRBD2,TGCGCCACCTTTGCCGGGACTAGCCACACCGGGGAGCTGTTTTTT,CATFAGTSHTGELFF
NA,TRBJ1-5,TRBV5-1,NA,TGCGCCAGCAGCTTGGGGGAGAGTAGCAATCAGCCCCAGCATTTT,CASSLGESSNQPQHF
NA,TRBJ2-1,TRBV5-1,NA,TGCGCCAGCAGCTTTAGAGGGGGCTACAATGAGCAGTTCTTC,CASSFRGGYNEQFF
NA,TRBJ2-7,TRBV6-5,NA,TGTGCCAGCAGGGAGGGCTTCGAGCAGTACTTC,CASREGFEQYF
NA,TRBJ1-2,TRBV5-1,TRBD1,TGCGCCAGCAGCGGGACAGGGGCCGACTATGGCTACACCTTC,CASSGTGADYGYTF
NA,TRBJ2-7,TRBV6-6,TRBD2,TGTGCCAGCAGCAAACCGGGACTAGCGGGAGTGGAGCAGTACTTC,CASSKPGLAGVEQYF
once,TRBJ2-7,TRBV30,NA,TGTGCCTGGAGCTCGACAGGACAAGACGAGCAGTACTTC,CAWSSTGQDEQYF
NA,TRBJ1-3,TRBV4-1,NA,TGCGCCAGCAGCACTGATGGGGGGTTTTCCTCTGGAAACACCATATATTTT,CASSTDGGFSSGNTIYF
NA,TRBJ1-2,TRBV25-1,NA,TGTGCCAGCAGTGAATCTCAGGGGTTTAACTATGGCTACACCTTC,CASSESQGFNYGYTF
few,TRBJ2-2,TRBV5-1,NA,TGCGCCAGTTGTACCGACAGTTTTACCGGGGAGCTGTTTTTT,CASCTDSFTGELFF
NA,TRBJ1-4,TRBV2,NA,TGTGCCAGCAGTGACGGAGGGGCAGGCGAAGAAAAACTGTTTTTT,CASSDGGAGEEKLFF
NA,TRBJ1-2,TRBV18,TRBD1,TGTGCCAGCTCACATACAGGGGATCGAGGTGGCTACACCTTC,CASSHTGDRGGYTF
NA,TRBJ1-3,TRBV6-1,TRBD1,TGTGCCAGCAAGACAGGGGTAGGGACTGGAAACACCATATATTTT,CASKTGVGTGNTIYF
NA,TRBJ2-7,TRBV9,TRBD2,TGTGCCAGCAGCGTAGGCAGTCCGGGACTAGCGGGCTACGAGCAGTACTTC,CASSVGSPGLAGYEQYF
NA,TRBJ1-4,TRBV11-2,NA,TGTGCCAGCAGCTTAGGGCGTGGGGGGGCGGAAAAACTGTTTTTT,CASSLGRGGAEKLFF
NA,TRBJ1-3,TRBV6-1,NA,TGTGCCAGCGGGAAAGGGGGATCTGGAAACACCATATATTTT,CASGKGGSGNTIYF
NA,TRBJ2-1,TRBV5-1,TRBD2,TGCGCCAGCAGCTGGGGGACTAGCGGGCACTTGGGGGACAATGAGCAGTTCTTC,CASSWGTSGHLGDNEQFF
NA,TRBJ2-7,TRBV7-2,NA,TGTGCCAGCAGTCAGGTAGCGACGGCTTCCGAGCAGTACTTC,CASSQVATASEQYF
NA,TRBJ1-2,TRBV2,NA,TGTGCTGACAGGTTACGAGGCTACACCTTC,CADRLRGYTF
NA,TRBJ1-2,TRBV15,NA,TGTGCCACCAGCAACTCGGGATATGGCTACACCTTC,CATSNSGYGYTF